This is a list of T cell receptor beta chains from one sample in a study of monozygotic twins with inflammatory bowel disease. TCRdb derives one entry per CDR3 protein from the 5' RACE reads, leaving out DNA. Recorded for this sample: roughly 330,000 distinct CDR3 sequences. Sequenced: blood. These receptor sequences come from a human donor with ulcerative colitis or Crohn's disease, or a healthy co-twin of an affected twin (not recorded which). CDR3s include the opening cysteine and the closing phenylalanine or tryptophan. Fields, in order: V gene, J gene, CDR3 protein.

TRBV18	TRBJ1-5	CASSPSGTFSNQPQHF
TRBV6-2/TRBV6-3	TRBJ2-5	CASRSGWASGTQETQYF
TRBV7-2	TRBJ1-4	CASSPRGMREKLFF
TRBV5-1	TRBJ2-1	CASSFGLNPGRNNEQFF
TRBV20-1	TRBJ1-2	CSAVQETNYGYTF
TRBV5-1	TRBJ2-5	CASSPTSGSRETQYF
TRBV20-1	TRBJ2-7	CSATGQLIYEQYF
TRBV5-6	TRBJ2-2	CASSSPTGVRTGELFF
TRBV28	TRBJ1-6	CASSSRVSPLHF
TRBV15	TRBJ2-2	CATSSGGAGELFF
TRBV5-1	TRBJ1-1	CANREPGMNTEAFF
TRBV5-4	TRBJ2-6	CASSFRGSGANVLTF
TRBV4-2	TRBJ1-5	CASSQDQTVPQPQHF
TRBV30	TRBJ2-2	CAWRKGLFNTGELFF
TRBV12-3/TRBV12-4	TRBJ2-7	CASSFTSSWDEQYF
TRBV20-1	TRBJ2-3	CSASPRDRYTDTQYF
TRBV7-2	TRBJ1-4	CASSYDGRLQEKLFF
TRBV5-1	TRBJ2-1	CASSLAGGMGSNEQFF
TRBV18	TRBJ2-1	CASSPPGSSYNEQFF
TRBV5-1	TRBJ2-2	CASSLDRNRALTAPQNTGELFF
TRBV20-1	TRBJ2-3	CSARSDFTDTQYF
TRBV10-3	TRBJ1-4	CAIRGKGDNEKLFF
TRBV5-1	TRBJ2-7	CASSLVMSAGDLSYEQYF
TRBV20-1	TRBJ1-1	CSARGKMNTEAFF
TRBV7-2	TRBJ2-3	CASSHPGLAPATDTQYF
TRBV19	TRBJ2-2	CASSIDMSRGRTYTGELFF
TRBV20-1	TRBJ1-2	CSAHRDRGRDDGYTF
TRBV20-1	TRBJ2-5	CSASRGGRETQYF
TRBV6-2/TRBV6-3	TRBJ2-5	CASSYLMGTSGRGLEETQYF
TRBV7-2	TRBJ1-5	CASSLVGNQPQHF
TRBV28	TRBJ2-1	CASSLPGSGTTYNEQFF
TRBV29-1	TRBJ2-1	CSVEDPASGRSYNEQFF
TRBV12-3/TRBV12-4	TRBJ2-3	CASSSPFGLQARRTQYF
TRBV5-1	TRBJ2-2	CASSPGTGGASGELFF
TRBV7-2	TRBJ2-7	CASSYRRTSSYEQYF
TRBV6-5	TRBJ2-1	CASSSPGLAGNEQFF